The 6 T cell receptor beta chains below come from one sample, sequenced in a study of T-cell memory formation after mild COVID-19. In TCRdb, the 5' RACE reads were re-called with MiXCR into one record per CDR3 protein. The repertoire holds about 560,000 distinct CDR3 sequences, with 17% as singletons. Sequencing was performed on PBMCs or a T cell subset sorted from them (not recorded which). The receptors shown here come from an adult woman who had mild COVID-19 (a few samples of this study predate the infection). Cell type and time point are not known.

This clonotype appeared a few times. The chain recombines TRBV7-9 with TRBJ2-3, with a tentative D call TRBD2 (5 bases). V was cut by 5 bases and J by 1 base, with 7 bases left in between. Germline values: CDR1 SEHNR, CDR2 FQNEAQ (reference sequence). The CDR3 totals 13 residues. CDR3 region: CASSDGGTDTQYF. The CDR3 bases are TGTGCCAGCAGCGACGGGGGCACAGATACGCAGTATTTT.

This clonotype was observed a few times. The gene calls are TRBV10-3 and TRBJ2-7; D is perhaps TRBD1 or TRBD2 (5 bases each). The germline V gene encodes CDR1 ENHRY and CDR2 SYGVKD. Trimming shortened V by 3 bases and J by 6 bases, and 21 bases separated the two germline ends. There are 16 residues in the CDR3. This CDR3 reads CAISDGLTEWGLEQYF. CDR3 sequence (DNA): TGTGCCATCAGTGATGGACTGACAGAATGGGGCCTCGAGCAGTACTTC.

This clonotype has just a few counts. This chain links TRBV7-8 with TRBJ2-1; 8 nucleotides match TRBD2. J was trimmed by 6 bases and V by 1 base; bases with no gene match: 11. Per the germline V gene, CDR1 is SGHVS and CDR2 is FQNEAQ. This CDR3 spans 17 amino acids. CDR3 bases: TGTGCCAGCAGCTTAGAGGTCCTGGCGGGAGGCCCCAATGAGCAGTTCTTC. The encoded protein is CASSLEVLAGGPNEQFF.

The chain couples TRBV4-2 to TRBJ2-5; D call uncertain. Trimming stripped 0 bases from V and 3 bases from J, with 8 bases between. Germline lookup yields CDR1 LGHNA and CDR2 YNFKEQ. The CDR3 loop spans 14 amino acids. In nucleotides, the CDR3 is TGTGCCAGCAGCCAAGAAGAGGTTAAAGAGACCCAGTACTTC. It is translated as CASSQEEVKETQYF.

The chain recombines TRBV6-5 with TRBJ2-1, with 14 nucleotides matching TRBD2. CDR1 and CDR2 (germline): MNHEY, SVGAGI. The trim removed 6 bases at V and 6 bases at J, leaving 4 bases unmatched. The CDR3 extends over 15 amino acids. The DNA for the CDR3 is TGTGCCAGCAGGCCTGGGACTAGCGGGGGCAATGAGCAGTTCTTC. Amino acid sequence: CASRPGTSGGNEQFF.

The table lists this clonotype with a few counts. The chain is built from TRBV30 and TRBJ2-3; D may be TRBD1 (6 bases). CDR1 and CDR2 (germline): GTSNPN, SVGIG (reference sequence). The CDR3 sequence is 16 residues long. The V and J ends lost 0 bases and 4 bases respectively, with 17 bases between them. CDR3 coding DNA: TGTGCCTGGAGTGTCTCCCCTACAGGGTGGGCAGATACGCAGTATTTT. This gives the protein CAWSVSPTGWADTQYF.